These 25 T cell receptor beta chains originate from one sample sequenced in a study of T cells in Graves' hyperthyroidism and ophthalmopathy. Amplification of TCR beta CDR3 regions used RNA as the template. A first-round RT-PCR of the TCR CDR3 used the HTBI primer set. TCRdb processed the multiplex PCR reads anew with MiXCR; each CDR3 protein has one entry. This sample has fewer than 900,000 distinct CDR3 sequences, with approximately 19% found just once. Sequencing input: blood. Receptors were obtained from a woman aged 45-65 years with Graves' hyperthyroidism that later progressed to Graves' ophthalmopathy.

This clonotype was seen only a few times. The chain carries TRBV5-1 and TRBJ1-4, with TRBD1 as a possible D gene (6 bases). Trimming pared 3 bases from V and 6 bases from J, leaving 12 bases between. This CDR3 contains 14 residues. Germline lookup yields CDR1 SGHRS and CDR2 YFSETQ. The CDR3 DNA reads TGCGCCAGCAGCTGGGACATTTTAGATGAAAAACTGTTTTTT. Translated: CASSWDILDEKLFF.

This clonotype was counted ten times or more. In nucleotides, the CDR3 is TGCAGTGCTAAGGGGTCGTACCAAGAGACCCAGTACTTC. This translates into CSAKGSYQETQYF. The V and J genes are TRBV20-1 and TRBJ2-5; weak D call: TRBD1 (5 bases). Per the germline V gene, CDR1 is DFQATT and CDR2 is SNEGSKA (reference sequence). The CDR3 is 13 residues long. V gave up 4 bases and J gave up 0 bases, with 9 bases separating them.

V and J are TRBV20-1 and TRBJ1-1, with D possibly TRBD1 on 6 matching bases. The CDR3 is made up of 13 amino acids. Trimming removed 7 bases from V and 1 base from J, with 13 bases in between. From germline, CDR1 is DFQATT and CDR2 SNEGSKA (reference sequence). The CDR3 sequence is CSVVRGQNTEAFF. The CDR3 nucleotides read TGCAGTGTTGTAAGGGGACAGAACACTGAAGCTTTCTTT.

This clonotype was found a few times. This chain uses TRBV7-9 with TRBJ2-1; 7 bases agree with TRBD1. In germline, CDR1 is SEHNR, CDR2 FQNEAQ (reference sequence). The trim removed 5 bases at V and 7 bases at J, leaving 5 bases unmatched. The CDR3 has 13 amino acids. In DNA, the CDR3 is TGTGCCAGCAGCATGGACAGGATTAATGAGCAGTTCTTC. Protein product: CASSMDRINEQFF.

This clonotype was seen repeatedly, ten times or more. This chain uses TRBV12-3 or TRBV12-4 with TRBJ2-2; no clear D. Trimming took 6 bases from V and 1 from J, leaving 12 bases between them. This CDR3 is built from 15 residues. CDR3 protein: CASSRRTGNTGELFF. In DNA, the CDR3 is TGTGCCAGCAGCAGACGGACGGGGAACACCGGGGAGCTGTTTTTT.

In its sample, this clonotype was seen a few times. This chain uses TRBV14 with TRBJ1-1; perhaps TRBD1 as D (5 bases). This CDR3 is 15 amino acids long. CDR1 is SGHDN and CDR2 is FVKESK in the germline V gene. The germline V and J ends were trimmed by 3 bases and 2 bases, with 13 bases remaining between them. The CDR3 protein is CASSQTKTGNTEAFF. CDR3 nucleotides: TGTGCCAGCAGCCAGACTAAAACAGGAAACACTGAAGCTTTCTTT. Supplemented by reference TRBV14 and TRBJ1-1, the full variable domain reads EAGVTQFPSHSVIEKGQTVTLRCDPISGHDNLYWYRRVMGKEIKFLLHFVKESKQDESGMPNNRFLAERTGGTYSTLKVQPAELEDSGVYFCASSQTKTGNTEAFFGQGTRLTVV.

This clonotype has at least ten counts. This chain connects TRBV20-1 to TRBJ1-5; D remains ambiguous. Germline V gene sequence: CDR1 DFQATT, CDR2 SNEGSKA (reference sequence). Trimming took off 4 bases at V and 0 bases at J, with 13 bases between the two ends. CDR3 length: 15 residues. The DNA for the CDR3 is TGCAGTGCTAACGGGATGGTCTATAGCAATCAGCCCCAGCATTTT. Protein product: CSANGMVYSNQPQHF.

There are a few counts of this clonotype. The V and J genes are TRBV4-2 and TRBJ2-1; D uncertain. Per germline, CDR1 LGHNA and CDR2 YNFKEQ. Trimming left V 0 bases short and J 11 bases short, with 17 bases between. This CDR3 has 15 residues. CDR3 nucleotides: TGTGCCAGCAGCCAAGATGATCGGCAGCCTTTTAAGCAGTTCTTC. The encoded protein is CASSQDDRQPFKQFF.

This clonotype was counted many times. The chain links TRBV5-1 to TRBJ2-7; D uncertain. The CDR3 length is 14 residues. The V end lost 0 bases, the J end lost 0 bases, and 7 bases lay between the germline ends. Germline values: CDR1 SGHRS, CDR2 YFSETQ. Written as DNA, the CDR3 is TGCGCCAGCAGCTTGGACGACCCCTCCTACGAGCAGTACTTC. Protein sequence: CASSLDDPSYEQYF.

This clonotype was recorded a few times. This chain joins TRBV12-3 or TRBV12-4 and TRBJ1-2; TRBD1 is a possible D gene (6 bases). CDR3 size: 13 residues. Between the trimmed V and J ends, which lost 5 bases and 6 bases, there was a span of 13 bases. The CDR3 DNA sequence: TGTGCCAGCAGTCTCTGGACAGACCATGGCTACACCTTC. It specifies CASSLWTDHGYTF.

This clonotype was counted once. The V gene is TRBV29-1, the J gene TRBJ2-2, with 13 bases identical to TRBD2. The V segment lost 6 bases and the J segment 4 bases; nucleotides outside the gene matches: 5. CDR1 SQVTM and CDR2 ANQGSEA come from the germline V gene. The CDR3 contains 15 residues. CDR3 residues: CSVGTSGGATGELFF. The CDR3 DNA sequence: TGCAGCGTAGGAACTAGCGGGGGGGCCACCGGGGAGCTGTTTTTT.

The chain carries TRBV27 and TRBJ2-2; 7 nucleotides align to TRBD1. The CDR3 runs 16 residues. Trimming took 5 bases from V and 2 from J; bases not matched to a gene: 8. CDR1 and CDR2 (germline): MNHEY, SMNVEV (reference sequence). The CDR3 region has the DNA TGTGCCAGCAGTGCCACAGGGGTCCTTAACACCGGGGAGCTGTTTTTT. This translates into CASSATGVLNTGELFF.

Only a few counts were recorded for this clonotype. V is TRBV20-1 and J is TRBJ1-2; 9 nucleotides agree with TRBD1. V was clipped by 5 bases and J by 8 bases; unmatched bases: 12. Germline-derived CDR1 and CDR2 are DFQATT and SNEGSKA (reference sequence). The CDR3 spans 14 residues. The CDR3 sequence: CSAPDPGQGFGYTF. In DNA, the CDR3 is TGCAGTGCTCCTGACCCGGGACAGGGCTTCGGCTACACCTTC.

CDR3 protein: CASGRTGTRNQPQHF. Here the CDR3 DNA reads TGTGCTAGTGGTCGGACAGGGACCCGCAATCAGCCCCAGCATTTT. The V and J genes are TRBV12-5 and TRBJ1-5; TRBD1 matches at 8 bases. This CDR3 contains 15 residues. From germline, CDR1 is LGHNT and CDR2 FRNRAP. V lost 5 bases to trimming and J lost 2 bases; unmatched junction nucleotides: 5.

This clonotype has more than one count but fewer than ten. V usage is TRBV7-2 and J usage is TRBJ1-1; unclear D gene. V lost 2 bases to trimming and J lost 1 base, with 5 bases between them. CDR3 length: 13 amino acids. CDR1 and CDR2 (germline): SGHTA, FQGNSA. The CDR3 here is CASSLIANTEAFF. The CDR3 nucleotides read TGTGCCAGCAGCTTAATCGCGAACACTGAAGCTTTCTTT.

V is TRBV5-4 and J is TRBJ2-3; 7 nucleotides line up with TRBD1. The germline V gene has CDR1 SGHNT and CDR2 YYREEE (reference sequence). The CDR3 is 13 amino acids. J lost 4 bases, V lost 3 bases, and 2 bases had no gene match. The CDR3 nucleotides read TGTGCCAGCAGCTATACAGGGGCAGATACGCAGTATTTT. As protein: CASSYTGADTQYF.

This clonotype was counted between two and nine times. CDR3 sequence: CASSVAERVIQPQHF. The CDR3 DNA sequence: TGTGCCAGCAGCGTAGCTGAAAGGGTTATACAGCCCCAGCATTTT. The chain combines TRBV9 with TRBJ1-5; D uncertain. The CDR3 loop spans 15 amino acids. The ends were cut back, 0 bases at V and 7 bases at J, with 14 bases in the middle. Germline CDR1 is SGDLS and CDR2 is YYNGEE.

CDR3 nucleotides: TGCAGCGTCGTGTACAATGAGCAGTTCTTC. It specifies CSVVYNEQFF. The chain recombines TRBV29-1 with TRBJ2-1; D is unclear. Per the germline V gene, CDR1 is SQVTM and CDR2 is ANQGSEA. Trimming removed 6 bases at V and 4 bases at J, with 4 bases between. The CDR3 loop spans 10 amino acids.

This clonotype was observed a handful of times. This sequence joins TRBV9 and TRBJ1-2, with D uncertain. V lost 9 bases and J 0 bases, leaving 18 bases between the germline ends. Germline V gene sequence: CDR1 SGDLS, CDR2 YYNGEE. The CDR3 runs to 15 residues. CDR3 coding DNA: TGTGCCAACACCCTCGGAGCCCGAGCTAACTATGGCTACACCTTC. Its protein is CANTLGARANYGYTF.

This clonotype was counted ten times or more. The chain is built from TRBV20-1 and TRBJ2-7, with TRBD1 matching over 9 bases. Germline trimming cut 5 bases from V and 4 bases from J; bases unmatched to any gene: 9. Germline-derived CDR1 and CDR2 are DFQATT and SNEGSKA (reference sequence). The CDR3 extends over 14 amino acids. CDR3 sequence: CSAGTPDRGYEQYF. The CDR3 DNA reads as TGCAGTGCTGGAACCCCGGACAGGGGATACGAGCAGTACTTC.

The J gene is TRBJ1-1, the V gene TRBV6-1; D might be TRBD1 (5 bases). The germline gives CDR1 MNHNS, CDR2 SASEGT. The CDR3 sequence is 13 residues long. The V end lost 5 bases, the J end lost 6 bases, and 13 bases lay between the germline ends. The CDR3 reads CASSRGGRAEAFF. The DNA for the CDR3 is TGTGCCAGCAGTAGGGGAGGGAGGGCTGAAGCTTTCTTT.

This clonotype appeared a few times. The chain uses TRBV9 and TRBJ1-3; 9 bases are shared with TRBD1. Unmatched junction bases numbered 3, after V lost 3 bases and J lost 2 bases. The V gene's germline CDR1 is SGDLS and CDR2 YYNGEE. CDR3 size: 15 residues. CDR3 sequence: CASSETGGPGNTIYF. The CDR3 DNA reads as TGTGCCAGCAGCGAGACAGGGGGGCCTGGAAACACCATATATTTT.

The table lists this clonotype with many counts. The V and J genes are TRBV29-1 and TRBJ2-3; D unresolved. Trimming shortened V by 4 bases and J by 0 bases, and 11 bases separated the two germline ends. The CDR3 runs 14 residues. CDR1 and CDR2 (germline): SQVTM, ANQGSEA. The CDR3 sequence is CSVVGWLSTDTQYF. The CDR3 coding sequence is TGCAGCGTTGTTGGGTGGCTAAGCACAGATACGCAGTATTTT.

This clonotype was picked up many times. CDR3 amino acids: CASSPGAMNTEAFF. Written as DNA, the CDR3 is TGTGCCAGCTCACCGGGAGCCATGAACACTGAAGCTTTCTTT. The rearrangement uses TRBV18 and TRBJ1-1, with unresolved D. Per the germline V gene, CDR1 is KGHSH and CDR2 is LQKENI. The CDR3 sequence is 14 residues long. Trimming pared 3 bases from V and 0 bases from J, leaving 8 bases between.

The chain has TRBV6-1 and TRBJ2-2; 10 nucleotides agree with TRBD2. The CDR3 covers 16 residues. Per the germline V gene, CDR1 is MNHNS and CDR2 is SASEGT. The V segment lost 6 bases and the J segment 6 bases; nucleotides outside the gene matches: 10. The CDR3 coding sequence is TGTGCCAGCAGCCGGGGACGAGCGGGGGGGGCCGGGGAGCTGTTTTTT. Translation: CASSRGRAGGAGELFF.